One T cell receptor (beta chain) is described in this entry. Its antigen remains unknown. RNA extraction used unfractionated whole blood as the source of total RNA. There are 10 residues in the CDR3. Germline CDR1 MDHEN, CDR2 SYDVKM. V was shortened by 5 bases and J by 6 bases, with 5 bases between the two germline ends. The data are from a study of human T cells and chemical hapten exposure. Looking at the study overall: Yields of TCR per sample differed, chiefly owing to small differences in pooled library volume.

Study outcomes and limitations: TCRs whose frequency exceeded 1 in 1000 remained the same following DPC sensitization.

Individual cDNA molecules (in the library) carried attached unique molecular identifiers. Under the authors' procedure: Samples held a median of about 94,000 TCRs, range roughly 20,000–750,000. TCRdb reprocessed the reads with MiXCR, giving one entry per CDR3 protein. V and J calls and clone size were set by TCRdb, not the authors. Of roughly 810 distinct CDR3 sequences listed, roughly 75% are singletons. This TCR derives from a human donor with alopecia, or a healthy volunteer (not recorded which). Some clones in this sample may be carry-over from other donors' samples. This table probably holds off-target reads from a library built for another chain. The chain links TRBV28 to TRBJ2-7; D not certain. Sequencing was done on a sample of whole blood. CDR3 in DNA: TGTGCCAGCAGTGTTTCCGAGCAGTACTTC. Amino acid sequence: CASSVSEQYF.